This T cell receptor (beta chain) stems from a study of metastatic and nonmetastatic thyroid tumors. Among the patients, none had received any treatment before thyroid surgery. There are many counts of this clone. Other DNA sequences in the sample encode the same CDR3. V lost 4 bases, J lost 4 bases, and 13 bases lay in between. The germline V gene encodes CDR1 LGHDT and CDR2 YNNKEL (reference sequence). The CDR3 totals 14 residues. TCRdb redid the clone calls on the PCR reads using MiXCR. The table includes roughly 16,000 clones, more than 15% detected once. V is TRBV3-1 and J is TRBJ1-1; tentative D call: TRBD1 (5 bases). The sequence derives from a female donor with papillary thyroid cancer or a benign thyroid nodule (not recorded which). Some clones in this sample may be carry-over from other donors' samples. The sequenced material came from blood. CDR3: CASSLQGGVTEAFF. The DNA for the CDR3 is TGTGCCAGCAGCCTCCAGGGTGGGGTCACTGAAGCTTTCTTT.